This is a list of T cell receptor beta chains from one sample in a study of blood T cell repertoires in COVID-19. The repertoire was sequenced with immunoSEQ multiplex PCR; TCRdb's copy has only in-frame clones and lacks some. The sample comprises roughly 84,000 clones, around 82% of which are singletons, and approximately 34% rests with the top ten. The sequenced material came from peripheral blood. The receptors derive from a man in his fifties or sixties with COVID-19, enrolled during active disease. Each CDR3 is given with its conserved first and last residue. D genes are given only for firm matches. Only some rows state a clone size, as once, few, many or a class for expanded clones.

TRBD1 TRBJ1-1 15 NA TRBV4-1 TGCGCCAGCAGCCCGGGACAGGCCAGGAACACTGAAGCTTTCTTT CASSPGQARNTEAFF
NA TRBJ2-1 18 NA TRBV11-3 TGTGCCAGCAGCTTAGGGGCCCAACGGCTTAACCCCCACAATGAGCAGTTCTTC CASSLGAQRLNPHNEQFF
TRBD2 TRBJ2-5 16 NA TRBV5-4 TGTGCCAGCAGCCGGTGGACTAGGGAAGAGGCAGAGACCCAGTACTTC CASSRWTREEAETQYF
NA TRBJ2-3 15 NA TRBV29-1 TGCAGCGTTGAAGAAGGGACTCTTAGCACAGATACGCAGTATTTT CSVEEGTLSTDTQYF
NA TRBJ2-3 15 NA TRBV4-1 TGCGCCAGCAGCCAAGGTGGTATCACTAGTGAAACGCAGTATTTT CASSQGGITSETQYF
NA TRBJ2-1 13 NA TRBV11-2 TGTGCCAGCAGCCCAAGAACGGGAGTTGAGCAGTTCTTC CASSPRTGVEQFF
NA TRBJ1-3 15 NA TRBV7-9 TGTGCCTCACGCCCTAGCGGGGTTTCTGGAAACACCATATATTTT CASRPSGVSGNTIYF
NA TRBJ2-2 16 few TRBV4-2 TGTGCCAGCAGCCAAGAAGCGCTCGCGAACACCGGGGAGCTGTTTTTT CASSQEALANTGELFF
NA TRBJ2-2 16 NA TRBV5-5 TGTGCCAGCAGCCTGTCTACAGGGCGTGGCACCGGGGAGCTGTTTTTT CASSLSTGRGTGELFF
NA TRBJ2-2 13 NA TRBV11-3 TGTGCCAGCAGCGTCCTTAACACCGGGGAGCTGTTTTTT CASSVLNTGELFF
TRBD1 TRBJ2-5 15 NA TRBV6-5 TGTGCCAGCAGTAGGAAACCGGGACAGGGGGGGACCCAGTACTTC CASSRKPGQGGTQYF
NA TRBJ1-3 14 NA TRBV6-5 TGTGCCAGCAGCCCCGGCGGGCCTGGAAACACCATATATTTT CASSPGGPGNTIYF
NA TRBJ1-1 15 few TRBV27 TGTGCCAGCAGTTCCGTCCCCCCAACGGGCACTGAAGCTTTCTTT CASSSVPPTGTEAFF
TRBD1 TRBJ1-2 15 NA TRBV6-5 TGTGCCAGCAGTCCCAGGACAGGGGGAGGTTACGGCTACACCTTC CASSPRTGGGYGYTF
NA TRBJ1-5 14 NA TRBV19 TGTGCCAGCACCCACCGCGAATATTATCAGCCCCAGCATTTT CASTHREYYQPQHF
NA TRBJ1-1 11 NA TRBV25-1 TGTGCCAGCAGTGCGGGGAGGGAAGCTTTCTTT CASSAGREAFF
NA TRBJ1-5 15 NA TRBV7-2 TGTGCCAGCAGCACAGGACAGCCAGGCAATCAGCCCCAGCATTTT CASSTGQPGNQPQHF
TRBD1 TRBJ1-2 14 NA TRBV5-1 TGCGCCAGTTCGACAGGGCCGGGGGACTATGGCTACACCTTC CASSTGPGDYGYTF
TRBD1 TRBJ2-7 15 NA TRBV15 TGTGCCACCAGCAGCGGACAGGGCGCCAGGGACGAGCAGTACTTC CATSSGQGARDEQYF
NA TRBJ1-1 12 NA TRBV30 TGTGCCTGGAGTCCCAGACACCCTGAAGCTTTCTTT CAWSPRHPEAFF
TRBD2 TRBJ2-1 17 NA TRBV7-8 TGTGCCAGCAGCTTCCTTGCAAGGACTAGCGGGTACAATGAGCAGTTCTTC CASSFLARTSGYNEQFF
TRBD1 TRBJ2-1 16 NA TRBV7-2 TGTGCCAGCAGCCGCGGGTTGGGACAGGGTGGAAATGAGCAGTTCTTC CASSRGLGQGGNEQFF
TRBD1 TRBJ2-7 17 NA TRBV5-1 TGCGCCAGCAGCTCTGCACCGGGACAGGGAATATTGTACGAGCAGTACTTC CASSSAPGQGILYEQYF
NA TRBJ1-2 13 NA TRBV3-1/TRBV3-2 TGTGCCAGCAGCCTGACAGGAGCCTATGGCTACACCTTC CASSLTGAYGYTF
NA TRBJ2-2 15 NA TRBV6-2/TRBV6-3 TGTGCCAGCAGTCCCCTCTGGGAGGCCGCCGGGGAGCTGTTTTTT CASSPLWEAAGELFF
TRBD1 TRBJ2-7 13 NA TRBV6-2/TRBV6-3 TGTGCCAGCAGTCGCTCAGGGGGCTACGAGCAGTACTTC CASSRSGGYEQYF
NA TRBJ1-2 15 NA TRBV7-9 TGTGCCAGCAGTTTGCAGGGCGCCGTTTCTGGAGGCTACACCTTC CASSLQGAVSGGYTF
NA TRBJ1-6 17 once TRBV2 TGTGCCAGCAGCGAAGGTTCCCTCTTCTCCTATAATTCACCCCTCCACTTT CASSEGSLFSYNSPLHF
TRBD1 TRBJ2-7 15 NA TRBV27 TGTGCCAGCAGTTTATCGGGACAGGGACCCTACGAGCAGTACTTC CASSLSGQGPYEQYF